The 10 T cell receptor beta chains reported below all come from one sample, sequenced in a study of CD8 T cells in Susac syndrome (dated by TCRdb to between 2017 and 2020). Libraries were built with the immunoSEQ multiplex PCR assay. RNA was extracted using the RNeasy kit, and about 0.5 to 1 ug of the RNA was reverse transcribed with random hexamers. TCRdb reran the public reads through fastp at Q25 and MiXCR, keeping productive beta chains. Here each entry gathers all rows of one CDR3 protein and keeps the most common genes and DNA. This sample holds about 81,000 distinct CDR3 sequences; around 94% were observed only once. The ten most abundant clones make up roughly 1% of the sample. The sequenced sample consisted of CD8+ T cells from PBMCs. These receptors came from a human donor with Susac syndrome.

This sequence joins TRBV10-3 and TRBJ2-1; D unclear. Germline CDR1 reads ENHRY; CDR2 reads SYGVKD. Trimming shortened V by 1 base and J by 4 bases, and 2 bases separated the two germline ends. CDR3 length: 12 amino acids. The CDR3, as DNA: TGTGCCATCAGTGAGTATTACAATGAGCAGTTCTTC. This gives the protein CAISEYYNEQFF.

The chain has TRBV5-1 and TRBJ1-6, with D possibly being TRBD1 (5 bases). Germline V lookup: CDR1 SGHRS, CDR2 YFSETQ. The germline V and J ends were trimmed by 2 bases and 5 bases, with 8 bases remaining between them. CDR3 length: 14 residues. In nucleotides, the CDR3 is TGCGCCAGCAGCTTTGGGGGGGATAATTCACCCCTCCACTTT. It yields the protein CASSFGGDNSPLHF.

The chain links TRBV29-1 to TRBJ2-7, with D perhaps TRBD2 (6 bases). Deletions cut 0 bases from V and 6 bases from J, with 18 bases between. Germline V gives CDR1 SQVTM, CDR2 ANQGSEA. This CDR3 has 15 amino acids. DNA for the CDR3: TGCAGCGTTGAAGAAGCCGGGCGCGGGGTCGGCGAGCAGTACTTC. The encoded protein is CSVEEAGRGVGEQYF.

This chain joins TRBV7-8 and TRBJ2-5; 8 bases map to TRBD1. Per the germline V gene, CDR1 is SGHVS and CDR2 is FQNEAQ. V was clipped by 11 bases and J by 4 bases; unmatched bases: 6. The CDR3 runs to 12 residues. CDR3 sequence: CAVPGGTETQYF. CDR3 nucleotide sequence: TGTGCCGTCCCAGGGGGCACAGAGACCCAGTACTTC.

V and J are TRBV3-1 and TRBJ2-1; 8 bases match TRBD2. Germline trimming cut 4 bases from V and 7 bases from J; bases unmatched to any gene: 9. Germline V gives CDR1 LGHDT, CDR2 YNNKEL (reference sequence). CDR3 length: 15 amino acids. The CDR3 spells CASSPGLGGANEQFF. CDR3 sequence (DNA): TGTGCCAGCAGCCCGGGACTAGGAGGGGCAAATGAGCAGTTCTTC.

J is TRBJ2-7 and V is TRBV4-2; D is perhaps TRBD1 (6 bases). Trimming stripped 4 bases from V and 6 bases from J, with 22 bases between. This CDR3 has 16 residues. Germline CDR1 and CDR2: LGHNA and YNFKEQ. The CDR3 bases are TGTGCCAGCAGCCCAGGATCGGGCACAGGGTGGTCCGAGCAGTACTTC. Residues: CASSPGSGTGWSEQYF.

The chain has TRBV7-9 and TRBJ1-1; D possibly corresponds to TRBD1 (6 bases). The CDR3 covers 15 residues. V gave up 4 bases and J gave up 4 bases, with 16 bases separating them. Looked up from germline, CDR1 is SEHNR and CDR2 is FQNEAQ (reference sequence). In nucleotides, the CDR3 is TGTGCCAGCAGCTCACCAATCAAGGGGGTCACTGAAGCTTTCTTT. This sequence encodes CASSSPIKGVTEAFF.

The CDR3 is CASSLGTGWAKEAFF. The CDR3 DNA follows: TGTGCCAGCAGCTTAGGGACGGGGTGGGCCAAAGAAGCTTTCTTT. The rearrangement uses TRBV5-6 and TRBJ1-1; D possibly corresponds to TRBD1 (5 bases). CDR3 length: 15 amino acids. CDR1 is SGHDT, CDR2 YYEEEE, per germline. Trimming left V 2 bases short and J 8 bases short, with 19 bases between. The full variable domain, its missing parts supplied by reference TRBV5-6 and TRBJ1-1, is DAGVTQSPTHLIKTRGQQVTLRCSPKSGHDTVSWYQQALGQGPQFIFQYYEEEERQRGNFPDRFSGHQFPNYSSELNVNALLLGDSALYLCASSLGTGWAKEAFFGQGTRLTVV.

This chain links TRBV11-1 with TRBJ2-7, with a tentative D call TRBD1 (6 bases). Germline lookup yields CDR1 SGHAT and CDR2 FQDESV (reference sequence). V lost 4 bases, J lost 0 bases, and 16 bases lay in between. The CDR3 spans 16 residues. The CDR3 DNA is TGTGCCAGCAGCTGGGGGCAGGGGTCCTCCTCCTACGAGCAGTACTTC. It is translated as CASSWGQGSSSYEQYF.

The V gene is TRBV2, the J gene TRBJ1-2; 7 bases are shared with TRBD1. V trimming: 9 bases; J trimming: 8 bases; junction bases outside the gene matches: 9. The CDR3 contains 12 residues. Germline CDR1 is SNHLY and CDR2 is FYNNEI. Written as DNA, the CDR3 is TGTGCCAGTACGACAGGGACGAGCGGCTACACCTTC. Amino acid sequence: CASTTGTSGYTF.